This T cell receptor beta chain was profiled in a study of blood T cell repertoires in COVID-19. Across the study: Specimens from acute and convalescent COVID-19 originated in the United States, Italy and Spain. T cells, B-cell-depleted T cells, or PBMCs provided the cDNA or gDNA that served as material.

The repertoire was sequenced with immunoSEQ multiplex PCR; TCRdb's copy has only in-frame clones and lacks some. Of about 130,000 clones detected, about 89% appear once; the ten largest clones hold less than 5.5%. Followed longitudinally, the Seattle patients had been enrolled during active infection. CDR1 and CDR2 (germline): SEHNR, FQNEAQ (reference sequence). This CDR3 is 15 amino acids long. The V and J ends lost 0 bases and 1 base respectively, with 9 bases between them. The chain is built from TRBV7-9 and TRBJ1-1; tentative D call: TRBD1 (6 bases). This sequence was found in a man aged 60 to 69 with COVID-19, enrolled during active disease. The sample taken for sequencing was peripheral blood. CDR3: CASSLAGRGNTEAFF. CDR3 DNA sequence: TGTGCCAGCAGCTTAGCCGGCAGGGGGAACACTGAAGCTTTCTTT.